The 15 T cell receptor beta chains below come from one sample, sequenced in a study of shared clonotypes between healthy human individuals. Sequenced by immunoSEQ multiplex PCR; TCRdb stores in-frame clones only, minus some. This sample yields about a million clones, of which 60% to 80% are seen a single time; nearly 1.5% belongs to the top ten. The source material was memory CD4+ T cells sorted from blood. Documented subset: CD45RA-negative fraction. The receptor set was obtained from a man between 18 and 29 years old in good health.

This chain connects TRBV5-4 to TRBJ2-3, with D perhaps matching TRBD2 (5 bases). The CDR3 has 15 amino acids. The ends were cut back, 6 bases at V and 0 bases at J, with 14 bases in the middle. Germline V gene sequence: CDR1 SGHNT, CDR2 YYREEE (reference sequence). The CDR3 sequence: CASMRTSGSTDTQYF. The CDR3 DNA follows: TGTGCCAGCATGAGGACCTCGGGGAGCACAGATACGCAGTATTTT.

With respect to this clone: Other nucleotide sequences from this sample produce the same CDR3. This chain uses TRBV11-2 with TRBJ1-5; the D is unclear. In germline, CDR1 is SGHAT, CDR2 FQNNGV. The CDR3 is 14 residues long. The V gene lost 1 base and the J gene lost 0 bases, with 4 bases spanning the gap. Here the CDR3 reads CASSLGSSNQPQHF. Here the CDR3 DNA reads TGTGCCAGCAGCTTAGGAAGTAGCAATCAGCCCCAGCATTTT.

The chain recombines TRBV7-2 with TRBJ1-1; D perhaps matches TRBD1 (6 bases). The CDR3 consists of 13 residues. The ends were cut back, 1 base at V and 10 bases at J, with 13 bases in the middle. Germline V gene sequence: CDR1 SGHTA, CDR2 FQGNSA. CDR3 sequence: CASSLGDRQVAFF. For the CDR3, the DNA is TGTGCCAGCAGCTTAGGTGATCGACAGGTAGCTTTCTTT. Looking up the rest from reference TRBV7-2 and TRBJ1-1 gives the full variable domain: GAGVSQSPSNKVTEKGKDVELRCDPISGHTALYWYRQSLGQGLEFLIYFQGNSAPDKSGLPSDRFSAERTGGSVSTLTIQRTQQEDSAVYLCASSLGDRQVAFFGQGTRLTVV.

The table lists this clone with a few counts. The V gene is TRBV6-5, the J gene TRBJ1-5; tentatively, D is TRBD1 (6 bases). Germline V gives CDR1 MNHEY, CDR2 SVGAGI. The CDR3 is 15 amino acids. Trimming shortened V by 5 bases and J by 5 bases, and 16 bases separated the two germline ends. CDR3 loop: CASSPWSGAHQPQHF. In DNA form, the CDR3 reads TGTGCCAGCAGTCCCTGGTCGGGGGCCCATCAGCCCCAGCATTTT.

The chain employs TRBV7-9 and TRBJ1-2, with D possibly being TRBD1 (6 bases). Germline assignment: CDR1 SEHNR and CDR2 FQNEAQ (reference sequence). The length of the CDR3 is 15 residues. V lost 4 bases, J lost 4 bases, and 16 bases lay in between. CDR3 residues: CASSSQDSSGYGYTF. CDR3 DNA: TGTGCCAGCAGCTCCCAGGACAGCAGCGGCTATGGCTACACCTTC.

This chain links TRBV5-1 with TRBJ1-1; 10 nucleotides align to TRBD1. J gave up 1 base and V 4 bases, and 4 bases lay outside the gene matches. Germline V gene sequence: CDR1 SGHRS, CDR2 YFSETQ. This CDR3 is built from 15 residues. The CDR3 sequence: CASSQGQGTNTEAFF. CDR3 nucleotides: TGCGCCAGCAGCCAGGGACAGGGGACGAACACTGAAGCTTTCTTT.

The V and J genes are TRBV28 and TRBJ1-1; 8 positions match TRBD1. Per germline, CDR1 MDHEN and CDR2 SYDVKM. This CDR3 has 13 amino acids. J gave up 4 bases and V 4 bases, and 2 bases lay outside the gene matches. The chain's CDR3 is CASSSGQATEAFF. The CDR3 nucleotides are TGTGCCAGCAGTTCGGGACAGGCCACTGAAGCTTTCTTT.

The chain employs TRBV30 and TRBJ1-6, with D possibly TRBD1 on 5 matching bases. Trimming shortened V by 0 bases and J by 7 bases, and 13 bases separated the two germline ends. This CDR3 is 15 amino acids long. From germline, CDR1 is GTSNPN and CDR2 SVGIG (reference sequence). The CDR3 DNA is TGTGCCTGGAGTGTACTTCGAGGGGTCAATTCACCCCTCCACTTT. It yields the protein CAWSVLRGVNSPLHF. The full variable domain, rest sourced from reference TRBV30 and TRBJ1-6, is SQTIHQWPATLVQPVGSPLSLECTVEGTSNPNLYWYRQAAGRGLQLLFYSVGIGQISSEVPQNLSASRPQDRQFILSSKKLLLSDSGFYLCAWSVLRGVNSPLHFGNGTRLTVT.

The V call is TRBV15, the J call TRBJ1-1; D not certain. V shed 2 bases and J shed 5 bases, with 21 bases lying between them. CDR3 size: 17 residues. Germline CDR1 reads LNHNV; CDR2 reads YYDKDF (reference sequence). CDR3 region: CATSRNLGGRRGTEAFF. CDR3 nucleotide sequence: TGTGCCACCAGCAGAAACCTCGGTGGACGGCGAGGAACTGAAGCTTTCTTT. The full variable domain, rest sourced from reference TRBV15 and TRBJ1-1, is DAMVIQNPRYQVTQFGKPVTLSCSQTLNHNVMYWYQQKSSQAPKLLFHYYDKDFNNEADTPDNFQSRRPNTSFCFLDIRSPGLGDTAMYLCATSRNLGGRRGTEAFFGQGTRLTVV.

The genes are TRBV6-1 and TRBJ1-3; 11 bases map to TRBD1. In germline, CDR1 is MNHNS, CDR2 SASEGT. Trimming removed 1 base from V and 2 bases from J; junction bases left unmatched: 7. This CDR3 region has 18 residues. The CDR3 protein is CASSEGTGGGKAGNTIYF. In DNA, the CDR3 is TGTGCCAGCAGTGAAGGGACAGGGGGCGGGAAAGCTGGAAACACCATATATTTT.

This rearrangement joins TRBV29-1 to TRBJ1-1; the match to TRBD1 covers 9 bases. CDR3 length: 13 residues. Per germline, CDR1 SQVTM and CDR2 ANQGSEA. Trimming at V came to 6 bases and at J to 2 bases, leaving 4 bases not matched to a gene. The CDR3 is CSVKDRGNTEAFF. As DNA, the CDR3 is TGCAGCGTGAAGGACAGGGGAAACACTGAAGCTTTCTTT.

The chain uses TRBV5-1 and TRBJ2-7; D uncertain. Per germline, CDR1 SGHRS and CDR2 YFSETQ. CDR3 length equals 14 residues. V shed 4 bases and J shed 3 bases, with 14 bases lying between them. As DNA, the CDR3 is TGCGCCAGCAGCCGACCCGATTCGGGCTACGAGCAGTACTTC. It translates to CASSRPDSGYEQYF.

This clone has only a few counts. V and J are TRBV2 and TRBJ1-5; D unresolved. This CDR3 comprises 16 residues. The V gene lost 7 bases and the J gene lost 2 bases, with 18 bases spanning the gap. Germline V gene sequence: CDR1 SNHLY, CDR2 FYNNEI. The CDR3 sequence is CASTQGPGYGNQPQHF. Written as DNA, the CDR3 is TGTGCCAGCACCCAAGGTCCGGGGTATGGCAATCAGCCCCAGCATTTT. The whole variable domain, remainder taken from reference TRBV2 and TRBJ1-5, is EPEVTQTPSHQVTQMGQEVILRCVPISNHLYFYWYRQILGQKVEFLVSFYNNEISEKSEIFDDQFSVERPDGSNFTLKIRSTKLEDSAMYFCASTQGPGYGNQPQHFGDGTRLSIL.

This rearrangement joins TRBV5-4 to TRBJ2-1; 8 nucleotides align to TRBD1. CDR1 and CDR2 (germline): SGHNT, YYREEE (reference sequence). V lost 3 bases, J lost 2 bases, and 4 bases stayed unmatched. This CDR3 region has 15 residues. CDR3 protein: CASSSKTGAYNEQFF. CDR3 nucleotides: TGTGCCAGCAGCTCCAAGACAGGGGCCTACAATGAGCAGTTCTTC.

This clone appeared a few times. CDR3 protein: CTSALGIWWGEKLFF. CDR3 sequence (DNA): TGCACCAGCGCCCTGGGAATCTGGTGGGGTGAAAAACTGTTTTTT. The chain recombines TRBV1 with TRBJ1-4. TRBV1 is listed as a pseudogene. The CDR3 loop spans 15 amino acids.